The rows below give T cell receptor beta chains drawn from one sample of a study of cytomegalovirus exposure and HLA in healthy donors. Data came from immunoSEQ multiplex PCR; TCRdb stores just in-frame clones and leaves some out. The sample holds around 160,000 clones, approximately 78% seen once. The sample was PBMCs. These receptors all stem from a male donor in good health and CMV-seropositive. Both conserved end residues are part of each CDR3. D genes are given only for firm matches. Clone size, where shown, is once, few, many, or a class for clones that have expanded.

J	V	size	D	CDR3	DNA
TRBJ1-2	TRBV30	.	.	CAWSVGGGAGRGYTF	TGTGCCTGGAGTGTAGGTGGCGGGGCGGGACGAGGCTACACCTTC
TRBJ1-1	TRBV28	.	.	CVLQGLGDTEAFF	TGTGTCCTACAGGGTCTTGGGGACACTGAAGCTTTCTTT
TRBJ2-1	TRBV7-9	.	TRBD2	CASRQTGTRVHNEQFF	TGTGCCAGCCGTCAAACCGGGACTAGAGTCCACAATGAGCAGTTCTTC
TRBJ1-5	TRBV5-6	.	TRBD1	CASSIGTAVSPQPQHF	TGTGCCAGCAGCATCGGGACAGCCGTTTCTCCCCAGCCCCAGCATTTT
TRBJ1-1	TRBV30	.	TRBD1	CAWKMKGARLAFF	TGTGCCTGGAAAATGAAGGGGGCGCGTTTGGCTTTCTTT
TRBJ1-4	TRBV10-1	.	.	CASSDGSTNEKLFF	TGCGCCAGCAGTGACGGTTCAACTAATGAAAAACTGTTTTTT
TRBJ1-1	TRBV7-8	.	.	CASSRDGAGGAEAFF	TGTGCCAGCAGCCGGGACGGCGCGGGGGGAGCTGAAGCTTTCTTT
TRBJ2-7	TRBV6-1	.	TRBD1	CASSEGDRGFYEQYF	TGTGCCAGCAGTGAAGGGGACAGGGGTTTCTACGAGCAGTACTTC
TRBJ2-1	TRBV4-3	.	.	CASSQDSAASGNEQFF	TGCGCCAGCAGCCAAGATTCGGCGGCTAGTGGGAATGAGCAGTTCTTC
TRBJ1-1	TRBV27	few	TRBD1	CASSFGQGAGEAFF	TGTGCCAGCAGTTTCGGACAGGGGGCGGGTGAAGCTTTCTTT
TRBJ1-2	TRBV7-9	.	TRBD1	CASSAQTGNYGYTF	TGTGCCAGCAGCGCCCAGACAGGGAACTATGGCTACACCTTC
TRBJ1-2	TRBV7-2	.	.	CASSLNRVGYTF	TGTGCCAGCAGCTTAAACCGGGTTGGCTACACCTTC
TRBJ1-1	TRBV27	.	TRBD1	CASSYLGTDTEAFF	TGTGCCAGCAGCTACCTCGGGACAGACACTGAAGCTTTCTTT
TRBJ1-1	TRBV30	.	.	CAWRAGSGTEAFF	TGTGCCTGGAGGGCTGGATCGGGAACTGAAGCTTTCTTT
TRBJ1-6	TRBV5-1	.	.	CASSLGRRPHSPLHF	TGCGCCAGCAGCCTTGGTCGGCGGCCTCATTCACCCCTCCACTTT
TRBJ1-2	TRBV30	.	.	CAWSVRRDYGYTF	TGTGCCTGGAGTGTACGCAGGGACTATGGCTACACCTTC
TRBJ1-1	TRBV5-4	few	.	CASSTGGVNTEAFF	TGTGCCAGCAGCACAGGAGGGGTGAACACTGAAGCTTTCTTT
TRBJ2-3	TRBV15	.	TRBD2	CATSRDGTGGSTDTQYF	TGTGCCACCAGCAGAGACGGGACGGGGGGAAGCACAGATACGCAGTATTTT
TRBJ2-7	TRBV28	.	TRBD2	CASSFGLAGGNYEQYF	TGTGCCAGCAGTTTCGGACTAGCGGGAGGGAACTACGAGCAGTACTTC
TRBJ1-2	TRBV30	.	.	CAWSVLYRTGNYGYTF	TGTGCCTGGAGTGTCCTGTACCGGACGGGGAACTATGGCTACACCTTC
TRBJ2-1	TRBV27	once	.	CASSTRGLVDEQFF	TGTGCCAGCAGTACCCGGGGACTTGTTGATGAGCAGTTCTTC
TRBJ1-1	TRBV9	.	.	CASSPNRGNTEAFF	TGTGCCAGCAGCCCTAATAGGGGTAACACTGAAGCTTTCTTT
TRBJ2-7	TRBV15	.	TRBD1	CATSTLGQGQHEQYF	TGTGCCACCAGCACTTTGGGACAGGGTCAACACGAGCAGTACTTC